The next 32 T cell receptor beta chains were all read from a single sample in a study of blood T cell repertoires in COVID-19. The protocol was immunoSEQ multiplex PCR, while the TCRdb copy is restricted to in-frame clones and leaves out a portion. This table holds under 200,000 clones, under 90% found once. The specimen was PBMCs or T cells enriched from blood (not recorded which). These receptors all stem from a man aged 50 to 59 who had recovered from COVID-19.

CDR3 region: CASSVKRGGHPDTQYF. Here the CDR3 DNA reads TGTGCCAGCAGTGTCAAGCGGGGGGGCCATCCAGATACGCAGTATTTT. The chain uses TRBV6-1 and TRBJ2-3; 10 bases are a match to TRBD2. Trimming removed 4 bases from V and 4 bases from J; junction bases left unmatched: 8. CDR1 is MNHNS and CDR2 is SASEGT in the germline V gene. The CDR3 is 16 amino acids.

The V and J genes are TRBV11-3 and TRBJ2-3; maybe TRBD1 (6 bases). Germline CDR1 SGHNT, CDR2 YENEEA. This CDR3 comprises 14 residues. V lost 5 bases and J 0 bases, leaving 9 bases between the germline ends. The CDR3 bases are TGTGCCAGCAGCGCCGGACAGAGCACAGATACGCAGTATTTT. It codes for CASSAGQSTDTQYF.

This clone was counted a few times. The chain uses TRBV6-1 and TRBJ1-2, with D possibly TRBD1 on 5 matching bases. V was pared by 0 bases and J by 4 bases, with 18 bases between. The germline CDR1 and CDR2 sequences are MNHNS and SASEGT. The CDR3 contains 17 residues. The CDR3 DNA sequence: TGTGCCAGCAGTGAAGCGGCGGAACAGGCGGCCTTCTATGGCTACACCTTC. Its translation is CASSEAAEQAAFYGYTF.

This clone has just one count. This sequence joins TRBV6-6 and TRBJ1-2, with D possibly TRBD1 on 5 matching bases. CDR3 length: 15 residues. Trimming removed 0 bases at V and 5 bases at J, with 13 bases between. Germline loops: CDR1 MNHNY, CDR2 SVGAGI (reference sequence). The CDR3 loop reads CASSYSQGRDYGYTF. DNA for the CDR3: TGTGCCAGCAGTTACTCGCAGGGAAGAGATTATGGCTACACCTTC.

As for this clone: Relative to the germline gene, one junction end is altered; a read error may explain this. The CDR3 region is CASSPWTSEKLFF. DNA for the CDR3: TGTGCCAGCAGCCCCTGGACTAGTGAAAAACTGTTTTTT. The J gene is TRBJ1-4, the V gene TRBV7-9; D gene ambiguous. Germline loops: CDR1 SEHNR, CDR2 FQNEAQ (reference sequence). CDR3 size: 13 residues. Using reference TRBV7-9 and TRBJ1-4 for the parts outside the CDR3, the full variable domain is DTGVSQNPRHKITKRGQNVTFRCDPISEHNRLYWYRQTLGQGPEFLTYFQNEAQLEKSRLLSDRFSAERPKGSFSTLEIQRTEQGDSAMYLCASSPWTSEKLFFGSGTQLSVL.

The chain has TRBV2 and TRBJ1-1; a possible D gene is TRBD1 (6 bases). Germline V gene data show CDR1 as SNHLY and CDR2 as FYNNEI. V was shortened by 8 bases and J by 5 bases, with 21 bases between the two germline ends. The CDR3 runs 15 residues. CDR3 nucleotide sequence: TGTGCCAGCGGGACAAGGGCCCGGGTTGGGACTGAAGCTTTCTTT. This codes for CASGTRARVGTEAFF. The complete variable domain, with remaining parts taken from reference TRBV2 and TRBJ1-1, reads EPEVTQTPSHQVTQMGQEVILRCVPISNHLYFYWYRQILGQKVEFLVSFYNNEISEKSEIFDDQFSVERPDGSNFTLKIRSTKLEDSAMYFCASGTRARVGTEAFFGQGTRLTVV.

This clone was seen only once. This chain connects TRBV3-1 (or the pseudogene TRBV3-2) to TRBJ2-1; a possible D gene is TRBD2 (7 bases). Germline loops: CDR1 LGHDT, CDR2 YNNKEL (reference sequence). V was shortened by 4 bases and J by 3 bases, with 22 bases between the two germline ends. This CDR3 has 18 residues. CDR3 residues: CASSPQSTGRGYYNEQFF. CDR3 nucleotide sequence: TGTGCCAGCAGCCCTCAATCAACGGGGAGGGGGTACTACAATGAGCAGTTCTTC.

V is TRBV9 and J is TRBJ2-1; weak D call: TRBD2 (5 bases). The CDR3 is 13 residues long. Trimming pared 8 bases from V and 3 bases from J, leaving 12 bases between. From germline, CDR1 is SGDLS and CDR2 YYNGEE. CDR3 coding DNA: TGTGCCAGGCTCTCGACTAACTACAATGAGCAGTTCTTC. This sequence encodes CARLSTNYNEQFF.

The chain is built from TRBV10-3 and TRBJ2-5, with TRBD1 identical over 8 bases. The V gene's germline CDR1 is ENHRY and CDR2 SYGVKD. The CDR3 spans 15 residues. Trimming took 6 bases from V and 4 from J; bases not matched to a gene: 10. The CDR3 region is CAIRRTGKWAETQYF. CDR3 in DNA: TGTGCCATCAGACGGACAGGGAAATGGGCAGAGACCCAGTACTTC.

The chain carries TRBV5-4 and TRBJ1-1; D is unclear. Trimming removed 0 bases from V and 0 bases from J, with 9 bases in between. The V gene's germline CDR1 is SGHNT and CDR2 YYREEE (reference sequence). The CDR3 loop spans 15 amino acids. The CDR3 region is CASSLVGGMNTEAFF. In DNA form, the CDR3 reads TGTGCCAGCAGCTTGGTAGGCGGAATGAACACTGAAGCTTTCTTT.

The J gene is TRBJ1-5, the V gene TRBV30; 8 positions agree with TRBD1. The length of the CDR3 is 13 residues. Germline CDR1 GTSNPN, CDR2 SVGIG (reference sequence). V lost 5 bases to trimming and J lost 3 bases; unmatched junction nucleotides: 3. CDR3 sequence: CAWSGGPNQPQHF. CDR3 sequence (DNA): TGTGCCTGGTCAGGGGGCCCCAATCAGCCCCAGCATTTT.

J is TRBJ2-5 and V is TRBV7-2; D gene ambiguous. The V end was cut by 4 bases, the J end by 6 bases, with 15 bases between. The V gene's germline CDR1 is SGHTA and CDR2 FQGNSA. The CDR3 runs to 14 residues. The CDR3 spells CASSSESDDKTQYF. As DNA, the CDR3 is TGTGCCAGCAGCTCTGAAAGCGACGATAAGACCCAGTACTTC.

The chain carries TRBV15 and TRBJ2-1; unclear D gene. CDR1 is LNHNV, CDR2 YYDKDF, per germline (reference sequence). Trimming removed 8 bases from V and 3 bases from J, with 14 bases in between. The CDR3 extends over 14 amino acids. The CDR3 loop is CATCALNCYNEQFF. DNA of the CDR3: TGTGCCACCTGCGCCTTGAATTGCTACAATGAGCAGTTCTTC.

This clone was observed a few times. This chain links TRBV29-1 with TRBJ1-1; tentative D call: TRBD1 (5 bases). The CDR3 is 14 residues long. Germline assignment: CDR1 SQVTM and CDR2 ANQGSEA. V lost 4 bases, J lost 4 bases, and 16 bases lay in between. The CDR3 sequence is CSVVAGLGGTEAFF. The CDR3 coding sequence is TGCAGCGTTGTGGCAGGTCTGGGGGGCACTGAAGCTTTCTTT.

This chain links TRBV15 with TRBJ2-1; tentatively, D is TRBD1 (5 bases). The CDR3 has 12 residues. Trimming took 8 bases from V and 4 from J, leaving 9 bases between them. CDR1 and CDR2 from the germline V gene are LNHNV and YYDKDF (reference sequence). The CDR3 sequence: CATGRQYNEQFF. In nucleotides, the CDR3 is TGTGCCACCGGAAGACAGTACAATGAGCAGTTCTTC. Looking up the rest from reference TRBV15 and TRBJ2-1 gives the full variable domain: DAMVIQNPRYQVTQFGKPVTLSCSQTLNHNVMYWYQQKSSQAPKLLFHYYDKDFNNEADTPDNFQSRRPNTSFCFLDIRSPGLGDTAMYLCATGRQYNEQFFGPGTRLTVL.

This clone was seen a handful of times. The chain employs TRBV7-9 and TRBJ1-2; D is ambiguous. The CDR3 has 14 residues. The ends were cut back, 5 bases at V and 5 bases at J, with 15 bases in the middle. The V gene's germline CDR1 is SEHNR and CDR2 FQNEAQ (reference sequence). The CDR3 reads CASSEPGNAYGYTF. The DNA for the CDR3 is TGTGCCAGCAGCGAACCCGGGAACGCATATGGCTACACCTTC. The full variable domain, rest sourced from reference TRBV7-9 and TRBJ1-2, is DTGVSQNPRHKITKRGQNVTFRCDPISEHNRLYWYRQTLGQGPEFLTYFQNEAQLEKSRLLSDRFSAERPKGSFSTLEIQRTEQGDSAMYLCASSEPGNAYGYTFGSGTRLTVV.

The chain links TRBV6-1 to TRBJ1-5, with 7 nucleotides matching TRBD1. The CDR3 loop spans 15 amino acids. Trimming cost V 1 base and J 4 bases; bases outside gene matches: 4. CDR1 and CDR2 from the germline V gene are MNHNS and SASEGT. The CDR3 region is CASSEVGTVNQPQHF. The CDR3, as DNA: TGTGCCAGCAGTGAAGTTGGGACAGTAAATCAGCCCCAGCATTTT.

The chain carries TRBV6-2 or TRBV6-3 and TRBJ1-5; 7 bases are shared with TRBD1. Germline values: CDR1 MNHEY, CDR2 SVGEGT. The CDR3 sequence is 15 residues long. Trimming took 4 bases from V and 6 from J; bases not matched to a gene: 9. This chain's CDR3 is CASSLPPDRVQPQHF. The DNA for the CDR3 is TGTGCCAGCAGTTTACCCCCCGACAGGGTTCAGCCCCAGCATTTT.

The chain has TRBV30 and TRBJ1-3; 9 bases are shared with TRBD1. The germline gives CDR1 GTSNPN, CDR2 SVGIG (reference sequence). The CDR3 length is 14 residues. V lost 2 bases, J lost 7 bases, and 6 bases stayed unmatched. CDR3 in DNA: TGTGCCTGGAGTACAGGGGGCGCGGGGAACACCATATATTTT. Its translation: CAWSTGGAGNTIYF.

The chain carries TRBV30 and TRBJ2-1; D might be TRBD1 (6 bases). The CDR3 consists of 15 residues. V lost 4 bases, J lost 2 bases, and 15 bases lay in between. CDR1 is GTSNPN and CDR2 is SVGIG in the germline V gene (reference sequence). This CDR3 reads CAWNKGHGTYNEQFF. The CDR3 region has the DNA TGTGCCTGGAATAAGGGACACGGAACCTACAATGAGCAGTTCTTC.

V usage is TRBV18 and J usage is TRBJ1-5; a possible D gene is TRBD1 (5 bases). Germline V gene data show CDR1 as KGHSH and CDR2 as LQKENI. This CDR3 has 15 residues. Trimming took off 2 bases at V and 4 bases at J, with 12 bases between the two ends. DNA of the CDR3: TGTGCCAGCTCACCATTGGGACTGCCAAATCAGCCCCAGCATTTT. Its protein product is CASSPLGLPNQPQHF.

The V and J genes are TRBV5-1 and TRBJ2-3; TRBD2 is a possible D gene (5 bases). Germline CDR1 reads SGHRS; CDR2 reads YFSETQ. The length of the CDR3 is 15 residues. V was pared by 4 bases and J by 6 bases, with 18 bases between. DNA for the CDR3: TGCGCCAGCAGCCCGGAGGTGGGGTATTCGGATACGCAGTATTTT. Its protein is CASSPEVGYSDTQYF.

J is TRBJ1-1 and V is TRBV15, with 7 bases fitting TRBD1. Unmatched junction bases numbered 12, after V lost 1 base and J lost 10 bases. CDR1 LNHNV and CDR2 YYDKDF come from the germline V gene (reference sequence). The CDR3 has 15 amino acids. This CDR3 reads CATSRGGVEGARAFF. In nucleotides, the CDR3 is TGTGCCACCAGCAGAGGAGGGGTAGAGGGGGCACGAGCTTTCTTT. Based on the CDR3 plus reference TRBV15 and TRBJ1-1, the full variable domain is DAMVIQNPRYQVTQFGKPVTLSCSQTLNHNVMYWYQQKSSQAPKLLFHYYDKDFNNEADTPDNFQSRRPNTSFCFLDIRSPGLGDTAMYLCATSRGGVEGARAFFGQGTRLTVV.

For the CDR3, the DNA is TGTGCCTGGAGTGTTGAGGGCTATGGCTACACCTTC. Its translation is CAWSVEGYGYTF. V and J are TRBV30 and TRBJ1-2, with D hard to call. CDR1 and CDR2 (germline): GTSNPN, SVGIG (reference sequence). Deletions cut 0 bases from V and 4 bases from J, with 6 bases between. The CDR3 loop spans 12 amino acids.

The gene calls are TRBV14 and TRBJ2-6; D might be TRBD1 (6 bases). This CDR3 comprises 17 residues. Trimming removed 3 bases from V and 0 bases from J, with 12 bases in between. The germline V gene has CDR1 SGHDN and CDR2 FVKESK. The CDR3 nucleotides are TGTGCCAGCAGCCAGGGACATGCCTCCTCTGGGGCCAACGTCCTGACTTTC. As protein: CASSQGHASSGANVLTF.

The CDR3 DNA reads TGCGCCAGCAGCCCGGCAGGACAGGGCTCCTACGAGCAGTACTTC. Translating it yields CASSPAGQGSYEQYF. The rearrangement uses TRBV5-1 and TRBJ2-7; 8 nucleotides match TRBD1. Germline V CDR1 and CDR2: SGHRS, YFSETQ. V shed 4 bases, J shed 0 bases, and the junction held 6 bases outside the gene matches. The CDR3 loop spans 15 amino acids.

CDR3 nucleotide sequence: TGTGCCAGCTCCGGACAGGGTAACAATGAGCAGTTCTTC. Residues: CASSGQGNNEQFF. This chain uses TRBV18 with TRBJ2-1, with 8 nucleotides matching TRBD1. Germline-derived CDR1 and CDR2 are KGHSH and LQKENI. Trimming took 6 bases from V and 5 from J; bases not matched to a gene: 3. CDR3 length: 13 residues.

The rearrangement uses TRBV5-6 and TRBJ2-7; D might be TRBD2 (6 bases). The germline V gene has CDR1 SGHDT and CDR2 YYEEEE. This CDR3 has 16 amino acids. The V end was cut by 4 bases, the J end by 3 bases, with 20 bases between. CDR3 sequence: CASSGWGGGKGYEQYF. Here the CDR3 DNA reads TGTGCCAGCAGCGGTTGGGGAGGCGGGAAAGGCTACGAGCAGTACTTC.

The rearrangement uses TRBV12-3 or TRBV12-4 and TRBJ1-5; D is possibly TRBD1 (6 bases). The CDR3 is made up of 13 amino acids. Trimming shortened V by 5 bases and J by 14 bases, and 19 bases separated the two germline ends. CDR3 in DNA: TGTGCCAGCAGTCAGGGGCTCACCGGGGTAGAGCATTTT. Its translation: CASSQGLTGVEHF.

The chain uses TRBV2 and TRBJ1-1; 7 nucleotides match TRBD1. Unmatched junction bases numbered 10, after V lost 8 bases and J lost 1 base. Germline lookup yields CDR1 SNHLY and CDR2 FYNNEI. The CDR3 covers 15 residues. The CDR3 DNA reads TGTGCCAGCCGGAACAGGGGCTTGACGAACACTGAAGCTTTCTTT. Amino acid sequence: CASRNRGLTNTEAFF.

This clone was observed once. The DNA for the CDR3 is TGTGCCAGCTCACCTGGACAGGGGGCGGCTTACGAGCAGTACTTC. As protein: CASSPGQGAAYEQYF. The chain is built from TRBV18 and TRBJ2-7, with 11 nucleotides matching TRBD1. The CDR3 is 15 amino acids. Trimming at V came to 3 bases and at J to 4 bases, leaving 5 bases not matched to a gene. Germline assignment: CDR1 KGHSH and CDR2 LQKENI.

This rearrangement joins TRBV7-3 to TRBJ1-1; D remains unclear. The CDR3 covers 14 residues. The germline V gene encodes CDR1 SGHTA and CDR2 FQGTGA. Trimming removed 4 bases from V and 2 bases from J, with 11 bases in between. This CDR3 is CASSSAGSNTEAFF. CDR3 DNA sequence: TGTGCCAGCAGCTCAGCCGGGAGTAACACTGAAGCTTTCTTT.